Listed below are T cell receptor beta chains from one sample, sequenced in a study of cytotoxic CD8 clonotypes in ibrutinib-treated CLL. Only in-frame clones appear in the TCRdb table, and some are missing; sequencing was by immunoSEQ multiplex PCR. The table has roughly 250,000 clones, 70% seen once. Sequenced material: PBMCs, taken after 24 months of ibrutinib treatment. The receptors originated from a human donor with chronic lymphocytic leukemia. CDR3s include the opening cysteine and the closing phenylalanine or tryptophan. A D gene is named only where the DNA matches it firmly. Clone size is stated in some rows and not others, as once, few, many or a class when expanded.

d_gene	v_gene	abundance	j_gene	CDR3aa	CDR3nt
.	TRBV19	once	TRBJ1-4	CASSDGALDDEKLFF	TGTGCCAGTAGTGATGGTGCGTTGGATGATGAAAAACTGTTTTTT
TRBD1	TRBV4-2	once	TRBJ1-4	CASRPRSGQDPFNEKLFF	TGTGCCAGCAGGCCAAGATCGGGACAGGACCCGTTCAATGAAAAACTGTTTTTT
TRBD2	TRBV7-3	.	TRBJ2-1	CASSTGLAVYNEQFF	TGTGCCAGCAGCACGGGACTAGCGGTCTACAATGAGCAGTTCTTC
.	TRBV29-1	.	TRBJ2-1	CSVEDPSRGNYEQFF	TGCAGCGTTGAAGATCCCAGTCGGGGTAACTATGAGCAGTTCTTC
.	TRBV28	.	TRBJ1-1	CASGLWGEAFF	TGTGCCAGCGGGCTATGGGGCGAAGCTTTCTTT
TRBD1	TRBV5-4	.	TRBJ1-5	CASSTGDRGPESNQPQHF	TGTGCCAGCAGCACAGGGGACAGGGGGCCTGAAAGCAATCAGCCCCAGCATTTT
.	TRBV5-1	.	TRBJ2-1	CASSSGESSYNEQFF	TGCGCCAGCAGCTCTGGAGAGAGCTCCTACAATGAGCAGTTCTTC
TRBD2	TRBV6-5	.	TRBJ2-7	CASSRTSHEQYF	TGTGCCAGCAGTCGGACTAGTCACGAGCAGTACTTC
TRBD2	TRBV18	.	TRBJ2-7	CASSPGTSGKYEQYF	TGTGCCAGCTCACCCGGGACTAGCGGAAAGTACGAGCAGTACTTC
TRBD1	TRBV5-1	.	TRBJ1-4	CASSLEDRPNEKLFF	TGCGCCAGCAGCTTGGAGGACAGGCCGAATGAAAAACTGTTTTTT
TRBD1	TRBV19	few	TRBJ1-5	CASSIPPRAGGDQPQHF	TGTGCCAGTAGTATACCCCCTAGGGCAGGGGGAGATCAGCCCCAGCATTTT
.	TRBV27	.	TRBJ1-5	CASSGIQDSNQPQHF	TGTGCCAGCAGTGGCATACAGGATAGCAATCAGCCCCAGCATTTT
.	TRBV18	few	TRBJ1-1	CASSLMNTEAFF	TGTGCCAGCTCCCTAATGAACACTGAAGCTTTCTTT
.	TRBV9	.	TRBJ2-2	CASSLRSGGNLNTGELFF	TGTGCCAGCAGCCTACGGAGTGGAGGGAATCTGAACACCGGGGAGCTGTTTTTT
.	TRBV27	.	TRBJ1-5	CASSPSLHSISNQPQHF	TGTGCCAGCAGTCCATCCCTTCACTCGATCAGCAATCAGCCCCAGCATTTT
.	TRBV27	.	TRBJ1-5	CASSSKDSNQPQHF	TGTGCCAGCAGTTCTAAGGACAGCAATCAGCCCCAGCATTTT
.	TRBV28	.	TRBJ2-7	CASSLSSSLLYEQYF	TGTGCCAGCAGTTTAAGTTCCAGCTTGTTATACGAGCAGTACTTC
TRBD2	TRBV5-8	.	TRBJ2-7	CASSWTGTSGTYEQYF	TGTGCCAGCAGCTGGACCGGGACTAGCGGGACCTACGAGCAGTACTTC
.	TRBV2	.	TRBJ2-7	CASGEVKRISSYEQYF	TGTGCCAGCGGAGAGGTAAAGCGGATTAGCTCCTACGAGCAGTACTTC
.	TRBV5-1	.	TRBJ2-3	CASSLGQGGTDTQYF	TGCGCCAGCAGCTTGGGTCAGGGTGGCACAGATACGCAGTATTTT
TRBD2	TRBV29-1	.	TRBJ2-2	CSVGSGGNTGELFF	TGCAGCGTTGGGTCGGGAGGGAACACCGGGGAGCTGTTTTTT
TRBD1	TRBV10-3	once	TRBJ2-2	CAISEGTGAVGELFF	TGTGCCATCAGTGAGGGGACAGGGGCTGTCGGGGAGCTGTTTTTT
.	TRBV15	.	TRBJ2-7	CATSRGAGSYEQYF	TGTGCCACCAGCAGAGGGGCGGGCTCCTACGAGCAGTACTTC
.	TRBV30	.	TRBJ1-4	CAWSVPNRNEKLFF	TGTGCCTGGAGTGTACCTAACAGGAATGAAAAACTGTTTTTT
.	TRBV6-5	.	TRBJ2-7	CASSRDGIYEQYF	TGTGCCAGCAGTCGGGACGGAATCTACGAGCAGTACTTC
.	TRBV2	.	TRBJ2-7	CASRMPTVYEQYF	TGTGCCAGCCGGATGCCGACAGTCTACGAGCAGTACTTC
TRBD1	TRBV19	.	TRBJ1-1	CASSPWDRLNTEAFF	TGTGCCAGTAGTCCTTGGGACAGGTTGAACACTGAAGCTTTCTTT
TRBD1	TRBV7-9	.	TRBJ2-5	CASREQGAEETQYF	TGTGCCAGCAGAGAACAGGGGGCGGAGGAGACCCAGTACTTC
.	TRBV9	once	TRBJ2-3	CASSDAPGHTDTQYF	TGTGCCAGCAGCGACGCCCCGGGACACACAGATACGCAGTATTTT
.	TRBV7-8	few	TRBJ2-7	CASSFASGGNYEQYF	TGTGCCAGCAGCTTTGCCTCGGGCGGGAACTACGAGCAGTACTTC
.	TRBV19	.	TRBJ1-5	CASSGGQNSNQPQHF	TGTGCCTCCTCCGGGGGGCAGAATAGCAATCAGCCCCAGCATTTT
.	TRBV9	.	TRBJ2-2	CASSVGGGELFF	TGTGCCAGCAGCGTAGGCGGAGGGGAGCTGTTTTTT